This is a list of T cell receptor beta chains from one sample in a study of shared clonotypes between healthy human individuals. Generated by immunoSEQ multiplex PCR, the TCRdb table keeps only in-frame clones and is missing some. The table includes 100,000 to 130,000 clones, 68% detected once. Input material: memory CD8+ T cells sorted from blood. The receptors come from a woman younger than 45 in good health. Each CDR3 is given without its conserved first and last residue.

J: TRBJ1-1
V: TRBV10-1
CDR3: ASSDTRRDRDRLWGAF

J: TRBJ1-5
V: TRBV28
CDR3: ASMRTENQPQH

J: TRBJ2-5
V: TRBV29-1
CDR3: SVRLAGDSQETQY

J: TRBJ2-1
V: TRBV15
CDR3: ATSRSSDGANEQF

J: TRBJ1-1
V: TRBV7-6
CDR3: ASSLVGAGTF

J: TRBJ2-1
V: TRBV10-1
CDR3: ASSESPSGPVNEQF

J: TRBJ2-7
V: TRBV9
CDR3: ASSVEGTGGGGQY

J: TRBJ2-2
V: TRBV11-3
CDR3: ASSLSGGDTGELF

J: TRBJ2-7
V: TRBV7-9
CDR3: ASSPSGTGDIDEQY

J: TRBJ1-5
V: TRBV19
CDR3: ASSGERRGQPQH

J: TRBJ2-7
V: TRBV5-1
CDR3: ASSWTGSYYEQY

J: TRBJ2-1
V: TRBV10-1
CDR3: ASSESGREGWDEQF

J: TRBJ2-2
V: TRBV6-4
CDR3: ASSRGDQTTGELF

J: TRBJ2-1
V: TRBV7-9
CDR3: ASSLGGPYNEQF

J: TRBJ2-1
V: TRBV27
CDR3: ASSHRELRNEQF

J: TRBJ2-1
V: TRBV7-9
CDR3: ASSPGREQF

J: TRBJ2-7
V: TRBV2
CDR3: ASSETGLAGNKQY

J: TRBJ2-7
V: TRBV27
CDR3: ASGDPSV

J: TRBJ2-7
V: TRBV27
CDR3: ASSFLREGLYEQY

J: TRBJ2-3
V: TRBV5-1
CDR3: ASGLAGVVDTQY

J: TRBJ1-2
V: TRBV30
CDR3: AWSGGPGLLGYT

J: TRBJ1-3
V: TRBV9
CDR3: ASSVVSQISGNTIY

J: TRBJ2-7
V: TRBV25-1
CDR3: ASSESGPRGTYEQY

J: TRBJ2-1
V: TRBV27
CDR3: ASGPTGYNEQF

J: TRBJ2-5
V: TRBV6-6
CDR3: ASSYSRIGPTETQY

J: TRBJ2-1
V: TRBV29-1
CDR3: SVASGTGDYNEQF

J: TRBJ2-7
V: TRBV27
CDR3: ASSLSGGALEQY

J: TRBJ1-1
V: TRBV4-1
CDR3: ASRRDSMMSTEAF

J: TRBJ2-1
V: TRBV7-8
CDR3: ASSLGGSGTYNEQF

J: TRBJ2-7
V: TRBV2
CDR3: ASSDYSRYEQY

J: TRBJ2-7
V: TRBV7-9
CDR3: ASSHGEAEQY

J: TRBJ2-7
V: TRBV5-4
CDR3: ASSADGPGYEQY

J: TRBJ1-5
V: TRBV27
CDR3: ASSFTGAYNQPQH

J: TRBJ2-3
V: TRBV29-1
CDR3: SVVGGELVDTQY

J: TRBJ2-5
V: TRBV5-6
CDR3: ASTWTAYQETQY

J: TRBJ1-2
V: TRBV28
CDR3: ASSLPALADGYT

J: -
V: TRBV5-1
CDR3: ASRPDGSYEQY

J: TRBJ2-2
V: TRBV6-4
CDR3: ASSDSAGSAGELF

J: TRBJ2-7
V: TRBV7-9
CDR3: ASSLGPVNEQY

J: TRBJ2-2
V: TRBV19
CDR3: ASSWASTGELF

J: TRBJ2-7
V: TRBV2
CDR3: AIKTGDLHSYEQY

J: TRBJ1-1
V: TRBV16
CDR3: ASSRNTEAF

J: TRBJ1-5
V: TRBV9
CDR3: ASSVGTGNQPQH

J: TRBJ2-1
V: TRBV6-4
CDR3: ASSASGSSSEQF

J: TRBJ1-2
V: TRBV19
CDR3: ASRTAYSNYGYT

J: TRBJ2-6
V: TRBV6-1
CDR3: ASTQKASGANVLT

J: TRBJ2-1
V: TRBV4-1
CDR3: ASSQGVLGTAYNEQF

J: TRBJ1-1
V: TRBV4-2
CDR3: ASSQGEHLNTEAF

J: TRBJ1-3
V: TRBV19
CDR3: ASTTDSYSGNTIY

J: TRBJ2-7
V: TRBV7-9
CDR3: ASSPRQGRFYEQY

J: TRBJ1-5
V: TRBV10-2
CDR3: ASRPGQSGSQPQH

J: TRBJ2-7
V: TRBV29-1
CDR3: SGGQTVYEQY

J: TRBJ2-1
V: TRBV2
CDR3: ASSDFLSGSYNEQF